This entry describes one T cell receptor beta chain. The target antigen is unknown. This sample was taken from a study of CD8+ T cells in alopecia areata. About the research overall: Those patients who were treated received oral tofacitinib, which was given at 5 to 10 mg twice daily for moderate-to-severe alopecia areata. Study findings and constraints: There were many expanded lesional clones persisting in scalp and blood during tofacitinib.

V dropped 1 base and J dropped 8 bases, with 4 bases sitting between them. The CDR3 is 11 residues long. CDR1 and CDR2 from the germline V gene are SGHNT and YYREEE (reference sequence). Following RNA extraction, reverse transcription yielded cDNA that acted as the sequencing template. Repertoires were generated with immunoSEQ multiplex PCR, while TCRdb's copy carries only in-frame clones and drops some. Of 130,000 or so clones listed, roughly nine tenths are singletons. Treatment given: oral pan-JAK inhibitor, 5-10 mg twice daily. The TCR sequence derives from a human donor with alopecia areata. V gene TRBV5-4 combines with J gene TRBJ2-1; D unresolved. The sample consisted of CD8+ T cells sorted from blood, taken at week 4, from a patient treated with tofacitinib. DNA for the CDR3: TGTGCCAGCAGCTTGAGCGATGAGCAGTTCTTC. The encoded protein is CASSLSDEQFF.